This T cell receptor beta chain was identified during a study of blood T cell repertoires in COVID-19. Study details: Some COVID-19 samples were acute and others convalescent; all came from the United States, Italy and Spain. The analysed material was cDNA or gDNA that came from T cells, B-cell-depleted T cells, or PBMCs.

The protocol was immunoSEQ multiplex PCR, while the TCRdb copy is restricted to in-frame clones and leaves out a portion. The table has a few hundred thousand clones, 65% to 90% seen once. Recruits, aged about 18 to 100 years, lived in 24 US areas. Cohorts were based on clinical histories the participants reported. Germline loops: CDR1 GTSNPN, CDR2 SVGIG (reference sequence). V was trimmed by 3 bases and J by 2 bases, leaving 8 bases between them. CDR3 length: 13 residues. This rearrangement joins TRBV30 to TRBJ1-5; the D gene is possibly TRBD1 (5 bases). The TCR sequence derives from a man aged 30 to 39 who had recovered from COVID-19. Sequencing was done on a sample of PBMCs or T cells enriched from blood (not recorded which). The CDR3 DNA sequence: TGTGCCTGGAGCGACAGTGGCAATCAGCCCCAGCATTTT. Translation gives CAWSDSGNQPQHF.